Presented here are 30 T cell receptor beta chains from one specimen sequenced in a study of blood T cell repertoires in COVID-19. The data were produced by immunoSEQ multiplex PCR, yet TCRdb's version contains in-frame clones alone and is incomplete. Counted here are approximately 250,000 clones, about 82% occurring once; the ten biggest clones make up roughly 5.3%. Sequencing was carried out using peripheral blood. The receptors stem from a man aged 50-60 years with COVID-19, enrolled during active disease.

CDR3 in amino acids: CASSLASQRDYGYTF. DNA of the CDR3: TGTGCCAGCAGCTTAGCCTCCCAGCGGGACTATGGCTACACCTTC. The chain is built from TRBV7-2 and TRBJ1-2; D gene ambiguous. Trimming shortened V by 0 bases and J by 3 bases, and 11 bases separated the two germline ends. Germline CDR1 SGHTA, CDR2 FQGNSA. The CDR3 loop spans 15 amino acids. Looking up the rest from reference TRBV7-2 and TRBJ1-2 gives the full variable domain: GAGVSQSPSNKVTEKGKDVELRCDPISGHTALYWYRQSLGQGLEFLIYFQGNSAPDKSGLPSDRFSAERTGGSVSTLTIQRTQQEDSAVYLCASSLASQRDYGYTFGSGTRLTVV.

The chain carries TRBV28 and TRBJ2-4; TRBD2 agrees at 8 bases. Germline lookup yields CDR1 MDHEN and CDR2 SYDVKM. The CDR3 loop spans 15 amino acids. The trim removed 5 bases at V and 6 bases at J, leaving 9 bases unmatched. CDR3 region: CASSLSGGAGNIQYF. The CDR3 DNA reads TGTGCCAGCAGTCTCTCCGGGGGGGCTGGAAACATTCAGTACTTC.

This clone was recorded only once. The genes are TRBV6-5 and TRBJ1-2; no firm D call. Trimming stripped 2 bases from V and 3 bases from J, with 7 bases between. This CDR3 has 13 amino acids. In germline, CDR1 is MNHEY, CDR2 SVGAGI. This CDR3 reads CASSYNMYYGYTF. The CDR3 DNA follows: TGTGCCAGCAGTTACAATATGTACTATGGCTACACCTTC.

V gene TRBV18 combines with J gene TRBJ2-5; a weak D match, TRBD1 (6 bases). Germline V gene sequence: CDR1 KGHSH, CDR2 LQKENI. The CDR3 covers 15 residues. V dropped 3 bases and J dropped 0 bases, with 11 bases sitting between them. The CDR3 bases are TGTGCCAGCTCACCTAACAGGGTCAACCAAGAGACCCAGTACTTC. Amino acid sequence: CASSPNRVNQETQYF.

The rearrangement joins TRBV4-2 to TRBJ1-1; D may be TRBD1 (5 bases). With 0 bases removed from V and 5 bases from J, the gap between germline ends came to 13 bases. The CDR3 is made up of 15 amino acids. CDR1 LGHNA and CDR2 YNFKEQ come from the germline V gene. The CDR3 reads CASSQDQRGRTEAFF. In DNA, the CDR3 is TGTGCCAGCAGCCAAGATCAGCGGGGGAGGACTGAAGCTTTCTTT.

J is TRBJ2-5 and V is TRBV24-1; D is ambiguous. Germline V CDR1 and CDR2: KGHDR, SFDVKD. V was trimmed by 6 bases and J by 0 bases, leaving 7 bases between them. This CDR3 comprises 13 residues. In DNA form, the CDR3 reads TGTGCCACCAGTTCCCGGGACCAAGAGACCCAGTACTTC. It encodes CATSSRDQETQYF.

This clone was recorded once. V is TRBV5-1 and J is TRBJ1-1; D is unresolved. The germline gives CDR1 SGHRS, CDR2 YFSETQ. The CDR3 spans 14 residues. Trimming took off 0 bases at V and 7 bases at J, with 13 bases between the two ends. The CDR3 DNA is TGCGCCAGCAGCTTGGCCACTAGGTCCGGTGAAGCTTTCTTT. The encoded protein is CASSLATRSGEAFF.

V usage is TRBV2 and J usage is TRBJ2-5, with 12 positions matching TRBD2. In germline, CDR1 is SNHLY, CDR2 FYNNEI. Losses at the gene ends were 6 bases for V and 3 bases for J; bases not matched to a gene: 5. CDR3 length equals 15 residues. The chain's CDR3 is CASSARTSGEETQYF. DNA of the CDR3: TGTGCCAGCAGCGCCAGGACTAGCGGGGAAGAGACCCAGTACTTC.

The CDR3 DNA reads as TGTGCCAGCAGCTTATCTTACGACAGAGCTGGAAACACCATATATTTT. Translated: CASSLSYDRAGNTIYF. The V and J genes are TRBV13 and TRBJ1-3; D is perhaps TRBD1 (5 bases). V dropped 2 bases and J dropped 2 bases, with 13 bases sitting between them. The CDR3 runs to 16 residues. Germline loops: CDR1 PRHDT, CDR2 FYEKMQ (reference sequence).

The V call is TRBV30, the J call TRBJ1-2; perhaps TRBD1 as D (6 bases). The length of the CDR3 is 12 residues. V lost 6 bases and J lost 8, with 16 bases in between. The germline CDR1 and CDR2 sequences are GTSNPN and SVGIG (reference sequence). The CDR3 bases are TGTGCCTGCCCCGCAGGGCAGGGGGGCTACACCTTC. The encoded protein is CACPAGQGGYTF. The full variable domain, its missing parts supplied by reference TRBV30 and TRBJ1-2, is SQTIHQWPATLVQPVGSPLSLECTVEGTSNPNLYWYRQAAGRGLQLLFYSVGIGQISSEVPQNLSASRPQDRQFILSSKKLLLSDSGFYLCACPAGQGGYTFGSGTRLTVV.

The CDR3 sequence is CASSLGTVVAYNSPLHF. CDR3 nucleotides: TGTGCCAGCAGCTTGGGGACAGTAGTCGCCTATAATTCACCCCTCCACTTT. The V call is TRBV7-2, the J call TRBJ1-6; 7 positions agree with TRBD1. Germline V gene lookup returns CDR1 SGHTA and CDR2 FQGNSA. Trimming removed 3 bases from V and 2 bases from J; junction bases left unmatched: 7. The CDR3 has 17 residues.

The chain uses TRBV7-9 and TRBJ1-2, with D maybe TRBD1 (5 bases). V lost 5 bases, J lost 8 bases, and 15 bases lay in between. Germline V gene lookup returns CDR1 SEHNR and CDR2 FQNEAQ (reference sequence). This CDR3 spans 13 amino acids. CDR3 amino acids: CASSLPGQGGYTF. The DNA for the CDR3 is TGTGCCAGCAGCCTCCCTGGGCAGGGCGGCTACACCTTC.

J is TRBJ2-7 and V is TRBV18; 10 nucleotides align to TRBD1. The CDR3 consists of 15 residues. Trimming cost V 2 bases and J 5 bases; bases outside gene matches: 6. Germline V CDR1 and CDR2: KGHSH, LQKENI. In DNA form, the CDR3 reads TGTGCCAGCTCACCAGCTAGACAGGGGGCGAACGAGCAGTACTTC. Translation gives CASSPARQGANEQYF.

The V and J genes are TRBV3-1 (or the pseudogene TRBV3-2) and TRBJ2-7; 13 positions match TRBD2. The CDR3 is made up of 18 amino acids. V was pared by 3 bases and J by 4 bases, with 12 bases of the junction left unmatched. Germline assignment: CDR1 LGHDT and CDR2 YNNKEL (reference sequence). The DNA for the CDR3 is TGTGCCAGCAGCCACGTTCCCACTAGCGGGGGGGCCTCTTACGAGCAGTACTTC. This encodes CASSHVPTSGGASYEQYF.

This clone showed up just once. The chain links TRBV11-2 to TRBJ2-7; a possible D gene is TRBD2 (6 bases). The CDR3 loop spans 13 amino acids. V shed 1 base and J shed 11 bases, with 15 bases lying between them. Germline-derived CDR1 and CDR2 are SGHAT and FQNNGV. The CDR3, as DNA: TGTGCCAGCAGCTTAGTACGGGGCCGCGGGGAGTACTTC. It specifies CASSLVRGRGEYF. Full variable domain (remainder filled in from reference TRBV11-2 and TRBJ2-7): EAGVAQSPRYKIIEKRQSVAFWCNPISGHATLYWYQQILGQGPKLLIQFQNNGVVDDSQLPKDRFSAERLKGVDSTLKIQPAKLEDSAVYLCASSLVRGRGEYFGPGTRLTVT.

The J gene is TRBJ2-7, the V gene TRBV6-5; TRBD1 matches at 8 bases. V shed 7 bases, J shed 6 bases, and the junction held 8 bases outside the gene matches. The CDR3 consists of 13 residues. Germline CDR1 and CDR2: MNHEY and SVGAGI. CDR3 nucleotides: TGTGCCAGCACATCGGCAGGGGGCGGCGAGCAGTACTTC. The encoded protein is CASTSAGGGEQYF.

J is TRBJ1-2 and V is TRBV27, with D uncertain. V was pared by 9 bases and J by 0 bases, with 5 bases between. This CDR3 region has 11 residues. Germline V CDR1 and CDR2: MNHEY, SMNVEV (reference sequence). The CDR3 spells CARIANYGYTF. The CDR3 nucleotides are TGTGCCAGGATAGCTAACTATGGCTACACCTTC.

This clone was seen just once. This sequence joins TRBV3-1 (or the pseudogene TRBV3-2) and TRBJ1-2; D may be TRBD1 (5 bases). The germline gives CDR1 LGHDT, CDR2 YNNKEL (reference sequence). The CDR3 is 15 amino acids. The V end lost 1 base, the J end lost 1 base, and 10 bases lay between the germline ends. The CDR3, as DNA: TGTGCCAGCAGCCAAGCTCCAGGGAATAACTATGGCTACACCTTC. Encoded protein: CASSQAPGNNYGYTF.

In DNA form, the CDR3 reads TGTGCCAGCAGTCTTAAACCGTGGAGGGAGACTAGCACAGATACGCAGTATTTT. Its protein product is CASSLKPWRETSTDTQYF. The chain carries TRBV6-4 and TRBJ2-3; D might be TRBD2 (6 bases). V lost 5 bases and J 0 bases, leaving 21 bases between the germline ends. The CDR3 totals 18 residues. Per germline, CDR1 MRHNA and CDR2 SNTAGT.

The chain couples TRBV18 to TRBJ1-1, with 8 bases lining up with TRBD1. The CDR3 contains 16 residues. Per germline, CDR1 KGHSH and CDR2 LQKENI. V was clipped by 5 bases and J by 4 bases; unmatched bases: 12. CDR3 in amino acids: CASSTSSGQGGTEAFF. CDR3 nucleotides: TGTGCCAGCTCAACCTCTTCTGGACAGGGTGGCACTGAAGCTTTCTTT.

The chain combines TRBV9 with TRBJ1-3, with D unresolved. The germline gives CDR1 SGDLS, CDR2 YYNGEE. This CDR3 region has 14 residues. Trimming removed 4 bases at V and 0 bases at J, with 8 bases between. CDR3 sequence (DNA): TGTGCCAGCAGCACTCAAACCTCTGGAAACACCATATATTTT. Residues: CASSTQTSGNTIYF. Full variable domain (rest looked up from reference TRBV9 and TRBJ1-3): DSGVTQTPKHLITATGQRVTLRCSPRSGDLSVYWYQQSLDQGLQFLIQYYNGEERAKGNILERFSAQQFPDLHSELNLSSLELGDSALYFCASSTQTSGNTIYFGEGSWLTVV.

This chain connects TRBV5-8 to TRBJ2-7; D uncertain. Trimming removed 6 bases at V and 0 bases at J, with 10 bases between. There are 13 residues in the CDR3. The germline V gene has CDR1 SGHTS and CDR2 YDEGEE. The CDR3 DNA reads TGTGCCAGCAAAATAGTCAACTCCTACGAGCAGTACTTC. This sequence encodes CASKIVNSYEQYF.

The V and J genes are TRBV5-1 and TRBJ2-7; D may be TRBD1 (5 bases). CDR1 SGHRS and CDR2 YFSETQ come from the germline V gene. Trimming left V 1 base short and J 3 bases short, with 11 bases between. The CDR3 spans 14 residues. The CDR3 DNA follows: TGCGCCAGCAGCTTGTCAGGGTTCCGCTACGAGCAGTACTTC. Encoded protein: CASSLSGFRYEQYF.

This chain uses TRBV7-2 with TRBJ2-7; D is unclear. The V end was cut by 4 bases, the J end by 0 bases, with 7 bases between. The CDR3 contains 13 residues. Germline V gives CDR1 SGHTA, CDR2 FQGNSA. CDR3 sequence: CASSSLASYEQYF. The DNA for the CDR3 is TGTGCCAGCAGCTCCTTGGCCTCCTACGAGCAGTACTTC. Using reference TRBV7-2 and TRBJ2-7 for the parts outside the CDR3, the full variable domain is GAGVSQSPSNKVTEKGKDVELRCDPISGHTALYWYRQSLGQGLEFLIYFQGNSAPDKSGLPSDRFSAERTGGSVSTLTIQRTQQEDSAVYLCASSSLASYEQYFGPGTRLTVT.

The J gene is TRBJ1-3, the V gene TRBV18; 7 bases line up with TRBD1. The V gene's germline CDR1 is KGHSH and CDR2 LQKENI. The CDR3 has 14 residues. With V trimmed by 3 bases and J by 2 bases, 1 base remained unmatched. The CDR3 DNA is TGTGCCAGCTCACCGGGACAGACTGGAAACACCATATATTTT. It encodes CASSPGQTGNTIYF.

The rearrangement joins TRBV5-8 to TRBJ1-5; D uncertain. Germline-derived CDR1 and CDR2 are SGHTS and YDEGEE. V shed 0 bases and J shed 0 bases, with 13 bases lying between them. The CDR3 is made up of 17 amino acids. CDR3 sequence reads: CASSLGASGNSNQPQHF. DNA for the CDR3: TGTGCCAGCAGCTTGGGTGCGTCGGGAAATAGCAATCAGCCCCAGCATTTT.

The chain carries TRBV29-1 and TRBJ1-6; the match to TRBD1 covers 7 bases. The V and J ends lost 6 bases and 9 bases, in that order; junction bases with no gene match: 8. The germline gives CDR1 SQVTM, CDR2 ANQGSEA. The CDR3 is made up of 13 amino acids. DNA of the CDR3: TGCAGCGTCCGGGACAGAAATAGTTCACCCCTCCACTTT. Encoded protein: CSVRDRNSSPLHF.

The chain uses TRBV3-1 (or the pseudogene TRBV3-2) and TRBJ1-4; D may be TRBD1 (5 bases). V dropped 2 bases and J dropped 1 base, with 11 bases sitting between them. The length of the CDR3 is 16 residues. The germline CDR1 and CDR2 sequences are LGHDT and YNNKEL (reference sequence). CDR3 coding DNA: TGTGCCAGCAGCCAACTGCGGGGGGGAACTAATGAAAAACTGTTTTTT. This translates into CASSQLRGGTNEKLFF.

The chain recombines TRBV7-9 with TRBJ1-2; maybe TRBD1 (6 bases). V gave up 5 bases and J gave up 2 bases, with 15 bases separating them. CDR1 is SEHNR, CDR2 FQNEAQ, per germline (reference sequence). The CDR3 is 15 amino acids. The CDR3 DNA reads TGTGCCAGCAGCCACACAGGGCCCTCCAACTATGGCTACACCTTC. This codes for CASSHTGPSNYGYTF.

This sequence joins TRBV6-5 and TRBJ2-7, with D perhaps TRBD1 (6 bases). Germline V lookup: CDR1 MNHEY, CDR2 SVGAGI. The CDR3 has 15 amino acids. Trimming removed 2 bases from V and 3 bases from J, with 14 bases in between. As DNA, the CDR3 is TGTGCCAGCAGTTACGCGTTGGACAGCAACTACGAGCAGTACTTC. Its translation is CASSYALDSNYEQYF.